A single sample gave rise to the 3 T cell receptor beta chains below, sequenced in a study of regulatory T cells in long-lasting Graves disease. Documented time point: persistent/refractory GD, antithyroid drugs over 5 years with positive TRAb. TCR sequences were obtained from RNA taken from PBMCs. Both iRepertoire HTBI primers and Arm-PCR of CDR3 regions were used to build the TCR beta libraries. Using its own MiXCR run on the multiplex PCR reads, TCRdb lists one record per CDR3 protein. The sample lists a few hundred thousand distinct CDR3 sequences; 23% were seen once. The material sequenced was peripheral blood mononuclear cells (PBMCs), taken when the disease was refractory, from a patient treated with antithyroid drugs. These receptor sequences come from a female donor with Graves disease.

This clonotype was detected many times. V gene TRBV28 combines with J gene TRBJ1-4; TRBD1 matches at 12 bases. Per the germline V gene, CDR1 is MDHEN and CDR2 is SYDVKM. V lost 10 bases to trimming and J lost 7 bases; unmatched junction nucleotides: 10. The CDR3 covers 15 residues. CDR3 loop: CATTRDRGRSEKLFF. CDR3 bases: TGTGCCACCACCCGGGACAGGGGGCGGTCTGAAAAACTGTTTTTT.

This clonotype was counted ten times or more. This sequence joins TRBV12-3 or TRBV12-4 and TRBJ1-6; D unclear. Trimming removed 3 bases at V and 7 bases at J, with 7 bases between. The CDR3 runs to 13 residues. The CDR3 sequence is CASSLKGNSPLHF. In DNA, the CDR3 is TGTGCCAGCAGTTTGAAGGGAAATTCACCCCTCCACTTT.

The genes are TRBV7-2 and TRBJ1-5, with D tentatively TRBD1 (5 bases). Germline V gene data show CDR1 as SGHTA and CDR2 as FQGNSA. Trimming left V 5 bases short and J 7 bases short, with 15 bases between. The CDR3 length is 14 residues. The chain's CDR3 is CASSQGTQGQPQHF. The CDR3 DNA reads TGTGCCAGCAGCCAAGGGACTCAAGGCCAGCCCCAGCATTTT.